This T cell receptor beta chain was identified in a study of beta chain features in type 1 diabetes. Overall study: Regarding age, gender and cell yields, patients proved similar to healthy donors. Study results and limitations: Possibly, sequencing cDNA over-represented cells that had high TCR expression levels. The study found moderately but significantly shorter TCRB CDR3s in all four CD4+ subsets of Type 1 diabetes patients.

Comment on this clone: Its target is not known.

CDR3 length equals 13 residues. V gave up 9 bases and J gave up 2 bases, with 14 bases separating them. Germline assignment: CDR1 SNHLY and CDR2 FYNNEI. The authors reverse transcribed all of the isolated RNA, so sequencing captured expressed TCRB transcripts. Clones were read by immunoSEQ multiplex PCR, and TCRdb kept only the in-frame ones, dropping some. The table has roughly 240,000 clones, roughly 14% seen once. The receptor was isolated from a woman between 40 and 55 years old in good health. The specimen sequenced was naive CD4+ T cells from blood. The chain recombines TRBV2 with TRBJ2-7, with D possibly TRBD1 on 5 matching bases. CDR3 sequence: CASTRDRAYEQYF. CDR3 in DNA: TGTGCCAGTACGCGCGACAGAGCCTACGAGCAGTACTTC.